The next 2 T cell receptor beta chains were all read from a single sample in a study of shared clonotypes between healthy human individuals. Measured with immunoSEQ multiplex PCR; TCRdb has only the in-frame clones, and not every one. The sample has over a million clones, 95% to 99% seen once; the top ten hold roughly 0.45%. Sequenced input: naive CD4+ T cells sorted from blood. Subset defined: CD45RA+ positively selected. The receptors were gathered from a man aged 25 to 45 in good health.

The chain is built from TRBV27 and TRBJ2-3; D is possibly TRBD1 (5 bases). The germline gives CDR1 MNHEY, CDR2 SMNVEV (reference sequence). The CDR3 sequence is 13 residues long. Trimming removed 2 bases from V and 7 bases from J, with 10 bases in between. In nucleotides, the CDR3 is TGTGCCAGCAGTTTAAGGGGTTTGAATACGCAGTATTTT. Encoded protein: CASSLRGLNTQYF.

The chain employs TRBV19 and TRBJ2-7; TRBD2 agrees at 9 bases. Germline CDR1 reads LNHDA; CDR2 reads SQIVND (reference sequence). J lost 5 bases, V lost 2 bases, and 16 bases had no gene match. The CDR3 contains 18 residues. As DNA, the CDR3 is TGTGCCAGTAGTATAAGAACCCTGACTAGCGGAAGCAAAAACGAGCAGTACTTC. This gives the protein CASSIRTLTSGSKNEQYF.